The entry that follows covers one T cell receptor beta chain sequence. Using immunoSEQ multiplex PCR, the repertoire was profiled, and TCRdb retains in-frame clones only, with some absent. The sample comprises around 61,000 clones, around 88% of which are singletons, and about 5% rests with the top ten. This entry comes from a study of technical replicates of blood from a few donors. The CDR3 loop spans 14 amino acids. Trimming cost V 8 bases and J 0 bases; bases outside gene matches: 4. CDR1 is LGHNA, CDR2 YNFKEQ, per germline. The TCR was taken from a human donor in good health. Some clones in this sample may be carry-over from other donors' samples. The chain is built from TRBV4-2 and TRBJ2-1, with TRBD2 matching 7 bases. Material: PBMCs. CDR3 amino acids: CASHGGSSYNEQFF. DNA of the CDR3: TGTGCCAGCCACGGGGGGAGCTCCTACAATGAGCAGTTCTTC.